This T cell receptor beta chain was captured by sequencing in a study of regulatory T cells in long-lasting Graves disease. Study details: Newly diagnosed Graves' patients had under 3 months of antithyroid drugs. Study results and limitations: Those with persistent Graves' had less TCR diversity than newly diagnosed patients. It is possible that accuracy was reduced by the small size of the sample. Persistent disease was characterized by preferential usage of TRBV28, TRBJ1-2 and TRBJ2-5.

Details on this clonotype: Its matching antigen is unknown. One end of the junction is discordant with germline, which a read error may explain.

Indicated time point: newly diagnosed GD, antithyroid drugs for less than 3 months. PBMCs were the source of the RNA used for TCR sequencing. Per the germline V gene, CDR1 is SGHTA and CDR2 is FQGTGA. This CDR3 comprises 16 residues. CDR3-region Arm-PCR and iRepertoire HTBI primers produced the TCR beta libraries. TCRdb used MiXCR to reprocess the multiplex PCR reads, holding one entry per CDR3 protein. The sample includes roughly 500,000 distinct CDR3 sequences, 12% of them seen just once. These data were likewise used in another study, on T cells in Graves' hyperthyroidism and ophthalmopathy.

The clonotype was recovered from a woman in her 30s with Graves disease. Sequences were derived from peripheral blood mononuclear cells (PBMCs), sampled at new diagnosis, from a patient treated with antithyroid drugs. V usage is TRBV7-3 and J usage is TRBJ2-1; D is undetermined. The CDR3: CASSNHPLSSYNERFF. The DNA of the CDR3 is TGTGCCAGCAGTAACCACCCTTTAAGCTCCTACAATGAGCGGTTCTTC.